This entry is about one T cell receptor beta chain. The antigen is unknown. This table comes from immunoSEQ multiplex PCR, and its TCRdb copy is limited to in-frame clones, with some not included. The sample has about 54,000 clones, 80% to 95% seen once; the top ten hold 8% to 13%. The sample belongs to a study of PD-1 blockade in classical Hodgkin lymphoma. Overall study findings and caveats: Patients starting nivolumab under 1 year after ASCT were excluded. Significant TCR diversity gains by C4D1 occurred in CD4+ but not CD8+ cells. At baseline, newly diagnosed patients reportedly showed less TCR diversity than healthy donors.

Looked up from germline, CDR1 is KGHSH and CDR2 is LQKENI. The germline V and J ends were trimmed by 2 bases and 3 bases, with 10 bases remaining between them. This CDR3 spans 14 amino acids. All patients experienced relapse after autologous stem cell transplantation, and brentuximab vedotin exposure was variable. This sequence originates from a human donor with classical Hodgkin lymphoma. The sample here was peripheral blood mononuclear cells (PBMCs), taken before the second cycle of nivolumab. The rearrangement links TRBV18 to TRBJ2-5; TRBD1 might be the D (6 bases). CDR3 in amino acids: CASSPRTDKETQYF. CDR3 coding DNA: TGTGCCAGCTCACCAAGGACAGATAAAGAGACCCAGTACTTC.